The 21 T cell receptor beta chains presented below share a single source sample, sequenced in a study of shared clonotypes between healthy human individuals. Profiling relied on immunoSEQ multiplex PCR, and the TCRdb table lists in-frame clones only, not all of them. This table holds 300,000 to 350,000 clones, about 73% found once. Sequenced input: memory CD4+ T cells sorted from blood. Subset defined: CD45RA-negative fraction. Receptor source: a man aged 30 to 45 in good health.

The chain links TRBV7-2 to TRBJ1-2, with 7 bases that match TRBD1. V gave up 2 bases and J gave up 4 bases; unmatched junction bases: 1. The V gene's germline CDR1 is SGHTA and CDR2 FQGNSA. The CDR3 covers 13 residues. CDR3 sequence (DNA): TGTGCCAGCAGCTTAAGACAGGGCTATGGCTACACCTTC. Its translation: CASSLRQGYGYTF.

This chain connects TRBV18 to TRBJ2-2, with a weak D call TRBD1 (5 bases). From germline, CDR1 is KGHSH and CDR2 LQKENI. The germline V and J ends were trimmed by 3 bases and 8 bases, with 10 bases remaining between them. The CDR3 is made up of 13 amino acids. CDR3 coding DNA: TGTGCCAGCTCACCCAGGGCGGAGGGGGAGCTGTTTTTT. As protein: CASSPRAEGELFF. Supplemented by reference TRBV18 and TRBJ2-2, the full variable domain reads NAGVMQNPRHLVRRRGQEARLRCSPMKGHSHVYWYRQLPEEGLKFMVYLQKENIIDESGMPKERFSAEFPKEGPSILRIQQVVRGDSAAYFCASSPRAEGELFFGEGSRLTVL.

The chain carries TRBV5-6 and TRBJ2-5; the D gene is possibly TRBD2 (6 bases). V dropped 5 bases and J dropped 4 bases, with 27 bases sitting between them. This CDR3 contains 18 residues. Germline loops: CDR1 SGHDT, CDR2 YYEEEE. CDR3 protein: CASSRLPPGVGGRETQYF. The CDR3 nucleotides are TGTGCCAGCAGTAGGCTACCCCCGGGGGTTGGAGGGAGAGAGACCCAGTACTTC.

The chain joins TRBV2 to TRBJ1-4, with D perhaps TRBD1 (5 bases). This CDR3 comprises 16 residues. The V gene lost 5 bases and the J gene lost 3 bases, with 16 bases spanning the gap. Germline CDR1 SNHLY, CDR2 FYNNEI. CDR3 DNA sequence: TGTGCCAGCAGTCTCTCAGGCCGGGGGGCTAATGAAAAACTGTTTTTT. Its protein is CASSLSGRGANEKLFF.

This clone has only a few counts. V usage is TRBV30 and J usage is TRBJ1-3; D uncertain. The CDR3 spans 13 residues. Germline V gene data show CDR1 as GTSNPN and CDR2 as SVGIG (reference sequence). Trimming removed 8 bases from V and 2 bases from J, with 13 bases in between. The CDR3 region is CARAQAPGNTIYF. As DNA, the CDR3 is TGTGCCCGGGCTCAGGCCCCTGGAAACACCATATATTTT.

This clone was observed a handful of times. The chain is built from TRBV7-2 and TRBJ1-2; possibly TRBD1 for D (5 bases). Germline V gives CDR1 SGHTA, CDR2 FQGNSA. The CDR3 extends over 13 amino acids. The germline V and J ends were trimmed by 5 bases and 4 bases, with 11 bases remaining between them. This CDR3 is CASSPGTSYGYTF. The DNA of the CDR3 is TGTGCCAGCAGCCCCGGGACCTCCTATGGCTACACCTTC.

The chain recombines TRBV5-4 with TRBJ2-2; 7 bases align to TRBD1. CDR1 is SGHNT, CDR2 YYREEE, per germline (reference sequence). The CDR3 has 15 residues. Trimming cost V 2 bases and J 5 bases; bases outside gene matches: 6. DNA for the CDR3: TGTGCCAGCAGCTTAGGTGACAGGGAAACCGGGGAGCTGTTTTTT. It is translated as CASSLGDRETGELFF.

J is TRBJ1-2 and V is TRBV6-6; 10 positions agree with TRBD1. This CDR3 spans 15 amino acids. Germline V lookup: CDR1 MNHNY, CDR2 SVGAGI (reference sequence). V lost 4 bases to trimming and J lost 4 bases; unmatched junction nucleotides: 6. In DNA form, the CDR3 reads TGTGCCAGCAGTTTGCGGACAGGGGGTAGCTATGGCTACACCTTC. This gives the protein CASSLRTGGSYGYTF.

This chain links TRBV13 with TRBJ2-6; unclear D gene. Germline values: CDR1 PRHDT, CDR2 FYEKMQ (reference sequence). Trimming left V 0 bases short and J 3 bases short, with 6 bases between. This CDR3 is 15 amino acids long. CDR3 sequence (DNA): TGTGCCAGCAGCTTAGGCCCGGGTGGGGCCAACGTCCTGACTTTC. It is translated as CASSLGPGGANVLTF.

The count of this clone is one. The chain uses TRBV7-3 and TRBJ2-1, with 9 nucleotides matching TRBD1. The junction had 9 bases not matched to a gene; V was cut back by 5 bases and J by 7 bases. The CDR3 loop spans 15 amino acids. Germline loops: CDR1 SGHTA, CDR2 FQGTGA. CDR3 loop: CASSTGTGPQNEQFF. CDR3 DNA sequence: TGTGCCAGCAGCACCGGGACAGGGCCACAGAATGAGCAGTTCTTC.

This clone was found many times. This chain joins TRBV7-8 and TRBJ2-7; 7 bases are a match to TRBD2. After removal of 1 base from V and 4 bases from J, the junction contained 10 bases not matched to a gene. This CDR3 contains 16 residues. CDR1 is SGHVS and CDR2 is FQNEAQ in the germline V gene. CDR3 protein: CASSLVRGSGRYEQYF. As DNA, the CDR3 is TGTGCCAGCAGCTTAGTTCGGGGTAGCGGGCGGTACGAGCAGTACTTC.

In its sample, this clone was seen once. The V gene is TRBV6-5, the J gene TRBJ1-2, with D unclear. V was pared by 4 bases and J by 2 bases, with 8 bases between. The CDR3 extends over 13 amino acids. The germline V gene encodes CDR1 MNHEY and CDR2 SVGAGI. The DNA of the CDR3 is TGTGCCAGCAGTTCTTGGGGAAACTATGGCTACACCTTC. This sequence encodes CASSSWGNYGYTF.

J is TRBJ2-1 and V is TRBV9; 14 positions agree with TRBD2. The CDR3 loop spans 17 amino acids. The germline CDR1 and CDR2 sequences are SGDLS and YYNGEE. V was pared by 3 bases and J by 1 base, with 3 bases of the junction left unmatched. CDR3 in DNA: TGTGCCAGCAGCGGCGGGACTAGCGGGGGATCCTACAATGAGCAGTTCTTC. As protein: CASSGGTSGGSYNEQFF.

Comments on this clone: The same CDR3 can be traced to other DNA sequences in this sample. The chain carries TRBV11-2 and TRBJ2-1, with D perhaps matching TRBD2 (5 bases). V dropped 5 bases and J dropped 4 bases, with 12 bases sitting between them. The CDR3 spans 14 residues. The germline V gene has CDR1 SGHAT and CDR2 FQNNGV. The CDR3 sequence is CASSPRELYNEQFF. CDR3 bases: TGTGCCAGCAGCCCGAGGGAGCTGTACAATGAGCAGTTCTTC.

This sequence joins TRBV29-1 and TRBJ2-2; 9 bases fit TRBD1. V dropped 7 bases and J dropped 7; count of bases not matched to a gene: 13. The CDR3 consists of 15 residues. Germline values: CDR1 SQVTM, CDR2 ANQGSEA. The CDR3, as DNA: TGCAGCGCGATGTCCGGGACAGGGTTCGGCGGGGAGCTGTTTTTT. Protein: CSAMSGTGFGGELFF.

This clone was detected a few times. The CDR3 coding sequence is TGTGCCAGCAGTTTTTCACGTCTCGGGGGTGAGCAGTTCTTC. It is translated as CASSFSRLGGEQFF. This chain connects TRBV27 to TRBJ2-1; D possibly corresponds to TRBD2 (6 bases). The CDR3 is 14 amino acids. Germline V gene data show CDR1 as MNHEY and CDR2 as SMNVEV (reference sequence). V gave up 3 bases and J gave up 9 bases, with 15 bases separating them.

This chain links TRBV2 with TRBJ2-7; D may be TRBD2 (6 bases). Trimming left V 10 bases short and J 2 bases short, with 12 bases between. CDR1 SNHLY and CDR2 FYNNEI come from the germline V gene. CDR3 length equals 12 residues. The CDR3 DNA is TGTGCCACCGAACGGGAGACCTACGAGCAGTACTTC. This codes for CATERETYEQYF.

The chain is built from TRBV7-2 and TRBJ2-1; the D gene is possibly TRBD2 (6 bases). CDR1 is SGHTA, CDR2 FQGNSA, per germline. V lost 1 base and J 2 bases, leaving 15 bases between the germline ends. The CDR3 covers 17 residues. The CDR3 nucleotides are TGTGCCAGCAGCTTAGGGGGTAGCGGTATTACCTACAATGAGCAGTTCTTC. Translated, it gives CASSLGGSGITYNEQFF. The full variable domain, in which reference TRBV7-2 and TRBJ2-1 provide the parts outside the CDR3, is GAGVSQSPSNKVTEKGKDVELRCDPISGHTALYWYRQSLGQGLEFLIYFQGNSAPDKSGLPSDRFSAERTGGSVSTLTIQRTQQEDSAVYLCASSLGGSGITYNEQFFGPGTRLTVL.

This clone has just one count. Other DNA sequences in this specimen translate into the identical CDR3. The rearrangement joins TRBV18 to TRBJ2-7; a weak D match, TRBD1 (6 bases). V dropped 3 bases and J dropped 4 bases, with 13 bases sitting between them. This CDR3 contains 14 residues. The germline gives CDR1 KGHSH, CDR2 LQKENI. The CDR3 DNA follows: TGTGCCAGCTCACCGAGGCAGGGGCTATACGAGCAGTACTTC. The encoded protein is CASSPRQGLYEQYF.

Turning to this clone: One base separates it from a far larger clone, so it is likely a read error. The CDR3 here is CATRGFSNTEAFF. Here the CDR3 DNA reads TGTGCCACGAGGGGTTTCTCGAACACTGAAGCTTTCTTT. The V and J genes are TRBV6-5 and TRBJ1-1; D is possibly TRBD1 (5 bases). The CDR3 totals 13 residues. CDR1 and CDR2 from the germline V gene are MNHEY and SVGAGI. The V and J ends lost 10 bases and 1 base respectively, with 13 bases between them.

About this clone itself: The sample carries other DNA sequences with the same CDR3. The genes are TRBV11-3 and TRBJ2-1, with 7 bases that match TRBD1. J lost 2 bases, V lost 2 bases, and 6 bases had no gene match. CDR3 length equals 16 residues. CDR1 and CDR2 from the germline V gene are SGHNT and YENEEA. DNA of the CDR3: TGTGCCAGCAGCTTACGCCGACAGGGAGCCTACAATGAGCAGTTCTTC. The encoded protein is CASSLRRQGAYNEQFF.